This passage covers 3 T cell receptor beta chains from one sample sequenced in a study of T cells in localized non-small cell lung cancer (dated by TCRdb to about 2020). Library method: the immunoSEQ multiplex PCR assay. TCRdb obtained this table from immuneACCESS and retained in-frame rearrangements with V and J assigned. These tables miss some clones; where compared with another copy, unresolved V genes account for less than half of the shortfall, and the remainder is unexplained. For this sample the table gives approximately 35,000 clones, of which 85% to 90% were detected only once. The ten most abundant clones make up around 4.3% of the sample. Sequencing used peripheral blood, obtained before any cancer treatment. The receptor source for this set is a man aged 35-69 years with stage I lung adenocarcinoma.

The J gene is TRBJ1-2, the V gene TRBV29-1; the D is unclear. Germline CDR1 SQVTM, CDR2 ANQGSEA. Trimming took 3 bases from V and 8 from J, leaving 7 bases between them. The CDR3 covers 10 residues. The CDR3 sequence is CSVDVLGYTF. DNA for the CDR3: TGCAGCGTTGACGTACTCGGCTACACCTTC.

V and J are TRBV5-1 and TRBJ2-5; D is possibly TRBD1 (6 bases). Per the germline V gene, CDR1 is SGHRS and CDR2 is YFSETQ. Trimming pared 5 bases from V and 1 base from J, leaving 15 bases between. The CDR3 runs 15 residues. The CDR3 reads CASSQQGYTQETQYF. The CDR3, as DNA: TGCGCCAGCAGTCAACAGGGATATACCCAAGAGACCCAGTACTTC. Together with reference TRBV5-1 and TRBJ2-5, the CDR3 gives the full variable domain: KAGVTQTPRYLIKTRGQQVTLSCSPISGHRSVSWYQQTPGQGLQFLFEYFSETQRNKGNFPGRFSGRQFSNSRSEMNVSTLELGDSALYLCASSQQGYTQETQYFGPGTRLLVL.

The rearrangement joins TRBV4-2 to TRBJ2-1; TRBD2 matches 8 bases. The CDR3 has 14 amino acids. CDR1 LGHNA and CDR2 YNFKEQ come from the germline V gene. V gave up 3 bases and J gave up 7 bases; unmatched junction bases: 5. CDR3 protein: CASSHSGGPNEQFF. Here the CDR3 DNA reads TGTGCCAGCAGCCATTCGGGGGGGCCAAATGAGCAGTTCTTC.